This record looks at one TCR beta chain sequence and its context. This specimen belongs to a study of control samples from healthy donors and cancer patients. Data came from immunoSEQ multiplex PCR; TCRdb stores just in-frame clones and leaves some out. The data show under 200,000 clones, with roughly 95% seen just once and just over 1% held by the top ten. Germline CDR1 is SGDLS and CDR2 is YYNGEE. Unmatched junction bases numbered 1, after V lost 2 bases and J lost 0 bases. This CDR3 spans 15 amino acids. This clonotype was obtained from a woman aged 25 to 39 in good health. Sequenced input: blood. J is TRBJ2-7 and V is TRBV9, with TRBD2 matching over 11 bases. The CDR3 sequence: CASSVTSGTSYEQYF. The CDR3 DNA sequence: TGTGCCAGCAGCGTGACTAGCGGGACCTCCTACGAGCAGTACTTC.